These 15 T cell receptor beta chains share one sample of origin, sequenced in a study of CD8 T cells in ankylosing spondylitis. General observations from the study: A motif of roughly 8 highly homologous TCR beta variants was seen as apparently characteristic of ankylosing spondylitis blood.

TCRdb analysed the 5' RACE reads with MiXCR anew, one entry per CDR3 protein. The sample records about 540,000 distinct CDR3 sequences, over 9.5% being singletons. Their antigens are not known. Sequences were obtained from blood, either unsorted or a sorted T cell fraction (not recorded which). The source is a male donor with ankylosing spondylitis.

The chain uses TRBV20-1 and TRBJ2-2; no firm D call. This CDR3 region has 13 residues. Per germline, CDR1 DFQATT and CDR2 SNEGSKA (reference sequence). Trimming took off 7 bases at V and 2 bases at J, with 11 bases between the two ends. For the CDR3, the DNA is TGCAGTGTTTTGGGATCAAACACCGGGGAGCTGTTTTTT. Translating gives CSVLGSNTGELFF.

V usage is TRBV20-1 and J usage is TRBJ2-3; maybe TRBD2 (6 bases). Germline CDR1 reads DFQATT; CDR2 reads SNEGSKA (reference sequence). The CDR3 sequence is 14 residues long. V lost 6 bases and J lost 0, with 13 bases in between. CDR3: CSARTGTSTDTQYF. In nucleotides, the CDR3 is TGCAGTGCCCGGACCGGGACTAGCACAGATACGCAGTATTTT.

This clonotype was picked up a small number of times. This chain uses TRBV5-5 with TRBJ2-7; 13 bases are shared with TRBD2. Losses at the gene ends were 4 bases for V and 3 bases for J; bases not matched to a gene: 4. Germline lookup yields CDR1 SGHKS and CDR2 YYEKEE (reference sequence). There are 15 residues in the CDR3. As DNA, the CDR3 is TGTGCCAGCAGCGAGGGACTAGCGGGATACTACGAGCAGTACGTC. Amino acids: CASSEGLAGYYEQYV.

This clonotype was picked up a small number of times. This chain connects TRBV7-9 to TRBJ2-7; D unresolved. Germline CDR1 SEHNR, CDR2 FQNEAQ (reference sequence). Trimming pared 5 bases from V and 5 bases from J, leaving 16 bases between. The CDR3 consists of 14 residues. DNA for the CDR3: TGTGCCAGCAGCGCTCGGACGGATGGGGACGAGCAGTACTTC. Protein product: CASSARTDGDEQYF.

The chain combines TRBV15 with TRBJ2-3; the D gene is possibly TRBD2 (6 bases). Germline CDR1 LNHNV, CDR2 YYDKDF (reference sequence). The V end was cut by 3 bases, the J end by 2 bases, with 15 bases between. The CDR3 has 16 amino acids. The CDR3 DNA reads as TGTGCCACCAGCAGTTGGGGAGGTGCAGACACAGATACGCAGTATTTT. Translation gives CATSSWGGADTDTQYF.

The sample holds a few counts of this clonotype. CDR3 sequence: CASSSPSSNRDTQYF. The DNA for the CDR3 is TGTGCCAGCAGTTCTCCTTCGTCTAACCGGGATACGCAGTATTTT. The chain employs TRBV27 and TRBJ2-3, with no clear D. Germline V CDR1 and CDR2: MNHEY, SMNVEV (reference sequence). The V gene lost 4 bases and the J gene lost 6 bases, with 17 bases spanning the gap. CDR3 length equals 15 residues.

The chain carries TRBV14 and TRBJ1-4, with D unclear. The CDR3 spans 13 residues. The V gene's germline CDR1 is SGHDN and CDR2 FVKESK. V lost 0 bases and J 10 bases, leaving 9 bases between the germline ends. Here the CDR3 DNA reads TGTGCCAGCAGCCAAGAAGGGAGAGGAAAACTGTTTTTT. Its translation is CASSQEGRGKLFF.

This clonotype was seen at least ten times. The genes are TRBV20-1 and TRBJ2-1, with D unresolved. Germline-derived CDR1 and CDR2 are DFQATT and SNEGSKA (reference sequence). The CDR3 loop spans 14 amino acids. Here the CDR3 reads CSEEAASSYNEQFF. CDR3 coding DNA: TGCAGCGAAGAGGCGGCTAGCTCCTACAATGAGCAGTTCTTC.

The chain carries TRBV12-3 or TRBV12-4 and TRBJ2-1, with TRBD2 matching 8 bases. This CDR3 spans 14 amino acids. J lost 6 bases, V lost 8 bases, and 9 bases had no gene match. The CDR3 DNA sequence: TGTGCCAGCTGTCCGACACTAGCGGTCAATGAGCAGTTCTTC. This translates into CASCPTLAVNEQFF.

This clonotype was found a few times. The rearrangement joins TRBV29-1 to TRBJ2-5, with 7 bases identical to TRBD2. Trimming took 2 bases from V and 5 from J; bases not matched to a gene: 8. Germline assignment: CDR1 SQVTM and CDR2 ANQGSEA. This CDR3 spans 14 amino acids. This CDR3 is CSVESTGRMETQYF. The CDR3 DNA sequence: TGCAGCGTTGAATCAACCGGGAGGATGGAGACCCAGTACTTC.

The chain has TRBV13 and TRBJ2-2; 9 bases are a match to TRBD2. After removal of 5 bases from V and 5 bases from J, the junction contained 6 bases not matched to a gene. Germline-derived CDR1 and CDR2 are PRHDT and FYEKMQ (reference sequence). This CDR3 region has 15 residues. CDR3 DNA sequence: TGTGCCAGCAGCGTCGCTGCGGGAGGGACCGGGGAGCTGTTTTTT. Translation gives CASSVAAGGTGELFF.

The sample holds a few counts of this clonotype. This chain connects TRBV7-9 to TRBJ2-7; tentatively, D is TRBD1 (6 bases). The CDR3 is made up of 15 amino acids. Germline V gene lookup returns CDR1 SEHNR and CDR2 FQNEAQ (reference sequence). V lost 8 bases, J lost 5 bases, and 22 bases lay in between. The CDR3 DNA reads TGTGCCAGCCATAGAGGGGGACATATCTTGGACGAGCAGTACGTC. Encoded protein: CASHRGGHILDEQYV.

This clonotype was recorded a few times. This rearrangement joins TRBV7-2 to TRBJ2-7, with 7 bases aligning to TRBD2. V lost 2 bases and J lost 3; bases outside the gene matches: 7. Germline assignment: CDR1 SGHTA and CDR2 FQGNSA. This CDR3 contains 15 residues. The CDR3 DNA reads TGTGCCAGCAGCTTACGTGCGGGGGACCTCTACGAGCAGTACGTC. It yields the protein CASSLRAGDLYEQYV.

At least ten counts were recorded for this clonotype. The rearrangement joins TRBV5-1 to TRBJ1-1; TRBD1 might be the D (6 bases). The CDR3 length is 16 residues. Trimming took off 3 bases at V and 1 base at J, with 16 bases between the two ends. Per the germline V gene, CDR1 is SGHRS and CDR2 is YFSETQ. The CDR3 reads CASSWDTGLGNTEAFF. In DNA, the CDR3 is TGCGCCAGCAGCTGGGACACGGGCCTAGGGAACACTGAAGCTTTCTTT.

The chain carries TRBV20-1 and TRBJ2-2, with 7 bases aligning to TRBD2. CDR1 is DFQATT, CDR2 SNEGSKA, per germline (reference sequence). V was pared by 6 bases and J by 6 bases, with 4 bases of the junction left unmatched. This CDR3 region has 12 residues. The CDR3 DNA reads as TGCAGTGCAAGGGAGGGCCCCGGGGAGCTGTTTTTT. Protein sequence: CSAREGPGELFF.